Listed below are T cell receptor beta chains from one sample, sequenced in a study of CD8+CD57+ T cells in acquired aplastic anemia. TCRdb processed the reads anew with MiXCR; each CDR3 protein has one entry. The data show more than 150,000 distinct CDR3 sequences, 45% to 60% seen once. Sequencing was done on a sample of sorted CD4+, CD8+, or CD8+CD57+ T cells (not recorded which) from PBMCs. These receptors came from a human donor with aplastic anemia. CDR3s leave out the opening cysteine and the closing phenylalanine or tryptophan. The D gene is left open where the match is weak.

v_gene	j_gene	d_gene	CDR3aa
TRBV14	TRBJ2-3	TRBD2	ASSKLASDTQY
TRBV20-1	TRBJ2-1	TRBD2	SARMGGGYNEQF
TRBV2	TRBJ2-3	NA	AGSEYDTQY
TRBV7-2	TRBJ2-7	NA	ASRSLGYEQY
TRBV27	TRBJ1-6	NA	ASRLGAAVLSSPLH
TRBV19	TRBJ2-7	TRBD1	ASSYPGQAYEQY
TRBV12-3/TRBV12-4	TRBJ2-1	NA	ASSPVSRGLIYNEQF
TRBV20-1	TRBJ2-2	TRBD1	SALGTATGELF
TRBV29-1	TRBJ1-1	NA	SVVSANTEAF
TRBV19	TRBJ1-5	NA	ASSNLLGGHNQPQH
TRBV2	TRBJ2-3	TRBD2	ASRAGTSGDTQY
TRBV24-1	TRBJ2-1	TRBD2	ATSDGGRAVDNEQF
TRBV19	TRBJ2-3	TRBD1	ASSITTGVSDTQY
TRBV9	TRBJ1-6	NA	ASSLRGNANSPLH
TRBV20-1	TRBJ2-7	NA	SARDLRESYEQY
TRBV7-2	TRBJ2-3	TRBD2	ASSLASGGAGDTQY
TRBV15	TRBJ2-3	NA	ATSSAIYASTDTQY
TRBV5-1	TRBJ2-5	TRBD1	ASRQGEWETQY
TRBV7-9	TRBJ2-6	TRBD1	ASSPQGRGANVLT
TRBV12-5	TRBJ2-3	NA	ASGLVLQAGTDTQY
TRBV19	TRBJ2-3	TRBD2	ATREAGITDTQY
TRBV10-3	TRBJ1-5	NA	AISDAGFNQPQH
TRBV7-6	TRBJ2-2	TRBD2	ASSLATSGSGRDGELF
TRBV29-1	TRBJ1-2	NA	SVKLEGLNHGYT
TRBV7-9	TRBJ2-7	NA	ASSSLLVYEQY
TRBV20-1	TRBJ2-3	NA	SAREGGSGTDTQY
TRBV29-1	TRBJ2-7	NA	SVEGDRHYEQY
TRBV20-1	TRBJ2-5	NA	SARDGLGRKTQY